What follows is one T cell receptor (beta chain) and its context. Its antigen is not identified. This CDR3 is 14 amino acids long. The V gene's germline CDR1 is SGDLS and CDR2 YYNGEE. With 3 bases clipped from V and 6 bases from J, the junction kept 6 bases outside the gene matches. The time point was: pretreatment peripheral blood. Individual patients had between 1 and 8 samples, taken pretreatment and on-treatment. This sample was taken from a study of PD-L1 blockade in urothelial cancer. As for the study in general: Bladder-origin urothelial cancer in males described about 90% of the 29 patients. Blood analysis was done at 3 weeks (second dose) and 6 weeks after treatment began.

Study findings and constraints: In blood at 3 weeks, tumor-associated clones expanded more among patients with durable benefit.

Measured with immunoSEQ multiplex PCR; TCRdb has only the in-frame clones, and not every one. Of tens of thousands of clones listed, roughly 77% are singletons. This chain uses TRBV9 with TRBJ1-2; 9 nucleotides agree with TRBD1. The receptor's source is a man aged 70-80 years with urothelial cancer. The sequenced sample was PBMCs, obtained around atezolizumab (anti-PD-L1) treatment. CDR3 loop: CASSEYTGGNGYTF. CDR3 nucleotides: TGTGCCAGCAGCGAATACACAGGGGGCAATGGCTACACCTTC. Variable domain in full (rest from reference TRBV9 and TRBJ1-2): DSGVTQTPKHLITATGQRVTLRCSPRSGDLSVYWYQQSLDQGLQFLIQYYNGEERAKGNILERFSAQQFPDLHSELNLSSLELGDSALYFCASSEYTGGNGYTFGSGTRLTVV.